The table lists the clone carrying this T cell receptor beta chain with many counts. Antigen unknown. This sample is drawn from a study of regulatory T cells in long-lasting Graves disease. The overall study: With positive TSH receptor antibodies and over 5 years of antithyroid drugs, Graves' disease was considered persistent. Overall study findings and caveats: TCR diversity was lower in persistent than newly diagnosed Graves' disease. Favored gene segments in persistent disease were TRBV28, TRBJ1-2 and TRBJ2-5.

As for time point: persistent/refractory GD, antithyroid drugs over 5 years with positive TRAb. Generation of the TCR library employed RNA extracted from PBMCs. By American Thyroid Association guidelines, Graves' disease was diagnosed in the cohort. Libraries of TCR beta came from iRepertoire HTBI primers plus Arm-PCR of CDR3 regions. TCRdb analysed the multiplex PCR reads with MiXCR anew, one entry per CDR3 protein. The sample shows a few hundred thousand distinct CDR3 sequences, more than 20% of them seen only once. Trimming cost V 5 bases and J 2 bases, with 14 bases left between them. CDR3 length: 15 residues. CDR1 and CDR2 from the germline V gene are MDHEN and SYDVKM.

This chain uses TRBV28 with TRBJ2-3; D may be TRBD1 (5 bases). This receptor was taken from a woman in her 40s with Graves disease. This sample comprised peripheral blood mononuclear cells (PBMCs), obtained when the disease was refractory, from a patient treated with antithyroid drugs. CDR3 sequence reads: CASSLRGVATDTQYF. CDR3 sequence (DNA): TGTGCCAGCAGTCTAAGGGGTGTTGCCACAGATACGCAGTATTTT.